The rows below give T cell receptor beta chains drawn from one sample of a study of cytomegalovirus exposure and HLA in healthy donors. Sequencing was performed with immunoSEQ multiplex PCR; in TCRdb, only in-frame clones are kept and a portion is missing. The data hold tens of thousands of clones, with around three quarters observed a single time. The sample was PBMCs. Receptor source: a male donor in good health and CMV-seropositive. Both conserved end residues are trimmed from each CDR3. The order of the fields is CDR3 length, J gene, V gene, CDR3 protein.

CDR3 length: 11; J gene: TRBJ2-1; V gene: TRBV2; CDR3 protein: ASSEPPGWRQF
CDR3 length: 13; J gene: TRBJ1-3; V gene: TRBV4-1; CDR3 protein: ASSRGTASGNTIY
CDR3 length: 13; J gene: TRBJ1-5; V gene: TRBV5-6; CDR3 protein: ASSLATGSYQPQH
CDR3 length: 12; J gene: TRBJ1-5; V gene: TRBV2; CDR3 protein: ASSRREGNQPQH
CDR3 length: 13; J gene: TRBJ2-2; V gene: TRBV5-6; CDR3 protein: ASTSQGMNTGELF
CDR3 length: 16; J gene: TRBJ2-2; V gene: TRBV9; CDR3 protein: ASSPPGDRGRVGGELF
CDR3 length: 18; J gene: TRBJ2-2; V gene: TRBV6-1; CDR3 protein: ASSESDRGLAGMGTGELF
CDR3 length: 12; J gene: TRBJ2-1; V gene: TRBV7-3; CDR3 protein: ASSKSGKGNEQF
CDR3 length: 14; J gene: TRBJ1-1; V gene: TRBV4-1; CDR3 protein: ASSQEVEGQVTEAF
CDR3 length: 11; J gene: TRBJ1-1; V gene: TRBV2; CDR3 protein: ASGPTDNTEAF
CDR3 length: 12; J gene: TRBJ2-5; V gene: TRBV30; CDR3 protein: AWSVPGGSETQY
CDR3 length: 11; J gene: TRBJ2-1; V gene: TRBV19; CDR3 protein: ASSITGVYEQF
CDR3 length: 13; J gene: TRBJ2-7; V gene: TRBV5-1; CDR3 protein: ASSLDGGVLYEQY
CDR3 length: 12; J gene: TRBJ1-1; V gene: TRBV7-9; CDR3 protein: ASSGQGSDTEAF
CDR3 length: 12; J gene: TRBJ2-7; V gene: TRBV5-1; CDR3 protein: ASAEAGGADEQY
CDR3 length: 11; J gene: NA; V gene: TRBV7-2; CDR3 protein: ASAEGRPYEQY
CDR3 length: 11; J gene: TRBJ1-4; V gene: TRBV11-2; CDR3 protein: ASSPRTGLELF
CDR3 length: 10; J gene: TRBJ2-3; V gene: TRBV10-2; CDR3 protein: ASSEISDTQY
CDR3 length: 12; J gene: TRBJ2-7; V gene: TRBV18; CDR3 protein: ASKLQGASYEQY
CDR3 length: 10; J gene: TRBJ2-3; V gene: TRBV14; CDR3 protein: ASSGPLDTQY
CDR3 length: 13; J gene: TRBJ2-2; V gene: TRBV15; CDR3 protein: ATSPAGERLGELF
CDR3 length: 12; J gene: TRBJ2-3; V gene: TRBV5-1; CDR3 protein: ASSTTSGGDTQY
CDR3 length: 15; J gene: TRBJ2-7; V gene: TRBV7-8; CDR3 protein: ASKPGLGNFISYEQY
CDR3 length: 13; J gene: TRBJ2-7; V gene: TRBV9; CDR3 protein: ASSGRTGVPYEQY
CDR3 length: 12; J gene: TRBJ1-5; V gene: TRBV5-1; CDR3 protein: ASSRDSGVQPQH
CDR3 length: 13; J gene: TRBJ1-1; V gene: TRBV11-3; CDR3 protein: ASSLAGTGSTEAF
CDR3 length: 12; J gene: TRBJ2-5; V gene: TRBV7-9; CDR3 protein: ASSAVSGGASQY
CDR3 length: 12; J gene: TRBJ2-3; V gene: TRBV30; CDR3 protein: AWIRGTSTDTQY
CDR3 length: 11; J gene: TRBJ2-7; V gene: TRBV6-5; CDR3 protein: ASRLADYYEQY
CDR3 length: 12; J gene: TRBJ2-2; V gene: TRBV2; CDR3 protein: ASSGLAVTGELF
CDR3 length: 12; J gene: TRBJ2-5; V gene: TRBV14; CDR3 protein: ASSHPGFGETQY
CDR3 length: 13; J gene: TRBJ2-7; V gene: TRBV6-5; CDR3 protein: ASSYWPGRSYEQY
CDR3 length: 11; J gene: TRBJ2-7; V gene: TRBV5-1; CDR3 protein: ASSWESSYEQY
CDR3 length: 11; J gene: TRBJ2-7; V gene: TRBV1; CDR3 protein: TSSQARFYEQY
CDR3 length: 11; J gene: TRBJ2-1; V gene: TRBV7-3; CDR3 protein: ASAQGPNNEQF
CDR3 length: 16; J gene: TRBJ2-2; V gene: TRBV5-1; CDR3 protein: ASSLGASGGSNTGELF
CDR3 length: 13; J gene: TRBJ2-2; V gene: TRBV6-4; CDR3 protein: ASSVAGGNTGELF
CDR3 length: 12; J gene: TRBJ2-7; V gene: TRBV10-3; CDR3 protein: AISDPGSKDEQY
CDR3 length: 12; J gene: NA; V gene: TRBV5-1; CDR3 protein: ASSLGGQGYEQY
CDR3 length: 14; J gene: TRBJ2-5; V gene: TRBV5-8; CDR3 protein: ASSFGGRGGQETQY
CDR3 length: 13; J gene: TRBJ2-3; V gene: TRBV6-5; CDR3 protein: ASSYSGAGADTQY
CDR3 length: 12; J gene: TRBJ2-7; V gene: TRBV6-5; CDR3 protein: ASTAGTGVNEQY
CDR3 length: 13; J gene: TRBJ1-1; V gene: TRBV7-2; CDR3 protein: ASSSRDRGRTEAF
CDR3 length: 9; J gene: TRBJ2-1; V gene: TRBV6-6; CDR3 protein: ASSYSGEQF
CDR3 length: 16; J gene: TRBJ1-3; V gene: TRBV11-2; CDR3 protein: ASSFVPTGDNSGNTIY
CDR3 length: 14; J gene: TRBJ1-1; V gene: TRBV6-5; CDR3 protein: ASSYYEPRQNTEAF
CDR3 length: 11; J gene: TRBJ1-6; V gene: TRBV27; CDR3 protein: ASSPRGGRPLH
CDR3 length: 9; J gene: TRBJ2-3; V gene: TRBV25-1; CDR3 protein: ASSVTDTQY
CDR3 length: 14; J gene: TRBJ1-1; V gene: TRBV9; CDR3 protein: ASSVVGGGVNTEAF
CDR3 length: 12; J gene: TRBJ1-2; V gene: TRBV7-9; CDR3 protein: ASSFPTDTTGYT